Listed below are T cell receptor beta chains from one sample, sequenced in a study of T cell repertoires in cytomegalovirus infection. TCRdb fed the reads into MiXCR, producing one record per CDR3 protein. The repertoire holds approximately 89,000 distinct CDR3 sequences, with approximately 24% as singletons. Which antigens these TCRs recognize remains unknown. The specimen comprised CD8+ T cells from cultured PBMCs, sampled from culture after CMV antigen stimulation. The receptor source for this set is a human donor in good health (CMV status not recorded). Some clones in this sample may be carry-over from other donors' samples. The CDR3 runs from the conserved cysteine through the conserved F or W. The D gene is left open where the match is weak. The size field is filled for only some rows; it gives once, few, many or a size class.

abundance | d_gene | j_gene | v_gene | CDR3aa | CDR3nt
. | . | TRBJ1-1 | TRBV6-6 | CASSPLLTNTEAFF | TGTGCCAGCAGTCCCCTCCTGACGAACACTGAAGCTTTCTTT
many | TRBD2 | TRBJ2-1 | TRBV7-8 | CASSPIAGETYNEQFF | TGTGCCAGCAGCCCTATAGCGGGGGAGACCTACAATGAGCAGTTCTTC
few | . | TRBJ1-1 | TRBV10-3 | CAISDSGPGQAFF | TGTGCCATCAGTGATTCAGGGCCCGGGCAGGCTTTCTTT
. | TRBD1 | TRBJ2-1 | TRBV7-2 | CARLPLRDRGAYNEQFF | TGTGCCAGGCTACCGCTAAGGGACAGGGGGGCGTACAATGAGCAGTTCTTC
few | . | TRBJ1-1 | TRBV5-6 | CASSLVTGPAFF | TGTGCCAGCAGCTTGGTGACTGGGCCGGCTTTCTTT
few | . | TRBJ2-2 | TRBV12-5 | CGIPAGELFF | TGCGGGATACCGGCCGGGGAGCTGTTTTTT
. | TRBD2 | TRBJ2-1 | TRBV6-1 | CASSWTSGGYNEQFF | TGTGCCAGCAGTTGGACTAGCGGGGGGTACAATGAGCAGTTCTTC
. | TRBD1 | TRBJ2-7 | TRBV6-5 | CASSVGQSFEQYF | TGTGCCAGCAGCGTGGGACAGAGCTTCGAGCAGTACTTC
few | . | TRBJ1-6 | TRBV20-1 | CSARGGLYNSPLHF | TGCAGTGCTAGGGGAGGGCTCTATAATTCACCCCTCCACTTT
few | TRBD1 | TRBJ2-3 | TRBV10-2 | CASSRTGGETDTQYF | TGCGCCAGCAGTCGGACAGGGGGGGAGACAGATACGCAGTATTTT
. | . | TRBJ1-1 | TRBV2 | CASSQDLAFF | TGTGCCAGCAGTCAAGATTTAGCTTTCTTT
many | . | TRBJ1-2 | TRBV7-2 | CASSLGWTDYGYTF | TGTGCCAGCAGCTTGGGTTGGACAGACTATGGCTACACCTTC
few | . | TRBJ1-1 | TRBV28 | CASSLTSGWGHSEAFF | TGTGCCAGCAGTTTAACTAGCGGATGGGGACACTCTGAAGCTTTCTTT
few | TRBD2 | TRBJ2-7 | TRBV5-1 | CASSSGLAGGPTSYEQYF | TGCGCCAGCAGCTCGGGACTAGCGGGAGGGCCCACCTCCTACGAGCAGTACTTC